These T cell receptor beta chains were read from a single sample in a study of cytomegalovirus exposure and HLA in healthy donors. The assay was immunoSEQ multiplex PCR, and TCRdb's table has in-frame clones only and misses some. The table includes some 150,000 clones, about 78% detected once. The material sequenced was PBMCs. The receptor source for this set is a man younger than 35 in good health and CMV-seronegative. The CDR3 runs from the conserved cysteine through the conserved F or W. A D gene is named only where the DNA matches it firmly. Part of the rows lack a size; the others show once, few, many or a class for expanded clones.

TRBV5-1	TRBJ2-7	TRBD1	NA	CASSVSGTGLEQYF	TGCGCCAGCAGCGTCTCCGGGACAGGGCTCGAGCAGTACTTC
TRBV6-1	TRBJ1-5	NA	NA	CASSEEAYNSNQPQHF	TGTGCCAGCAGTGAAGAAGCGTATAATAGCAATCAGCCCCAGCATTTT
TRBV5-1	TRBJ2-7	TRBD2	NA	CASSLFITSGSSYEQYF	TGCGCCAGCAGCTTGTTTATCACTAGCGGGAGCTCCTACGAGCAGTACTTC
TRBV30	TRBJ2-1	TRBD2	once	CAWIETSGKIYNEQFF	TGTGCCTGGATAGAGACTAGCGGAAAAATATACAATGAGCAGTTCTTC
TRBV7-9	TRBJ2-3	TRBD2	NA	CASRGRLAGGTSTDTQYF	TGTGCCAGCAGAGGACGACTAGCGGGGGGGACTAGCACAGATACGCAGTATTTT
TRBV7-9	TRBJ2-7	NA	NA	CASSAALAGSWGEQYF	TGTGCCAGCAGCGCCGCACTAGCCGGATCTTGGGGTGAGCAGTACTTC
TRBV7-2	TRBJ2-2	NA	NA	CASSLQWDSGELFF	TGTGCCAGCAGCTTACAGTGGGACTCCGGGGAGCTGTTTTTT
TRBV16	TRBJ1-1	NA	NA	CASSQYSGYTEAFF	TGTGCCAGCAGCCAATATTCGGGGTACACTGAAGCTTTCTTT
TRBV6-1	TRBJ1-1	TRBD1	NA	CASKIDRGLVAFF	TGTGCCAGCAAGATAGACAGGGGCTTGGTAGCTTTCTTT
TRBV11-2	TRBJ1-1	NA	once	CASSLQGLNTEAFF	TGTGCCAGCAGCTTACAGGGTTTAAACACTGAAGCTTTCTTT
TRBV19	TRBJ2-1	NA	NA	CASSMQGLSSYNEQFF	TGTGCCAGTAGTATGCAGGGACTGAGCTCCTACAATGAGCAGTTCTTC
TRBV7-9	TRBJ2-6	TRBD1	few	CASSPKITGAGANVLTF	TGTGCCAGCAGCCCTAAAATTACAGGGGCTGGGGCCAACGTCCTGACTTTC
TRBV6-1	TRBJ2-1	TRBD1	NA	CASSGQGISNEQFF	TGTGCCAGCAGTGGACAGGGGATTTCGAATGAGCAGTTCTTC
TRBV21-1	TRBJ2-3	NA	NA	CASSKKKGKVRQGNTDTQYF	TGTGCCAGCAGCAAAAAAAAAGGTAAGGTGAGACAGGGTAATACAGATACGCAGTATTTT
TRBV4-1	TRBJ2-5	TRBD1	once	CASSQVTGVRETQYF	TGCGCCAGCAGCCAAGTTACAGGGGTACGGGAGACCCAGTACTTC
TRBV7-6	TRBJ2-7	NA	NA	CASSLRGGEQYF	TGTGCCAGCAGCTTACGAGGGGGCGAGCAGTACTTC
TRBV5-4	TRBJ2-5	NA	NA	CASSPLQGFQETQYF	TGTGCCAGCAGCCCCCTTCAGGGGTTCCAAGAGACCCAGTACTTC
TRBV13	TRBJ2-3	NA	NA	CASSLGREADTQYF	TGTGCCAGCAGCTTAGGCAGGGAGGCAGATACGCAGTATTTT
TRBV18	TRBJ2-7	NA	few	CASSPAGRIVFYEQYF	TGTGCCAGCTCACCCGCGGGGAGAATCGTCTTCTACGAGCAGTACTTC
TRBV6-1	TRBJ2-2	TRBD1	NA	CASRRTGADTGELFF	TGTGCCAGCAGGAGGACAGGGGCGGACACCGGGGAGCTGTTTTTT
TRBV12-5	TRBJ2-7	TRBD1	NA	CASGLAGTGGFHEQYF	TGTGCTAGTGGTTTGGCGGGGACAGGGGGCTTCCACGAGCAGTACTTC
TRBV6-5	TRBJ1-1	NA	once	CASSYSRSEAFF	TGTGCCAGCAGTTACTCGCGGAGCGAAGCTTTCTTT
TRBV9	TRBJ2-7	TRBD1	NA	CASSVGGTGFYEQYF	TGTGCCAGCAGCGTAGGCGGGACAGGGTTCTACGAGCAGTACTTC
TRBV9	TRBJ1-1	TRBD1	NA	CASSVDGQVNTEAFF	TGTGCCAGCAGCGTAGACGGACAGGTGAACACTGAAGCTTTCTTT
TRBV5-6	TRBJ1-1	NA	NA	CASSETGREAFF	TGTGCCAGCAGCGAAACAGGGAGAGAAGCTTTCTTT
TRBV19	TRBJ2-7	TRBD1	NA	CASREQGEVNEQYF	TGTGCCAGTAGGGAACAGGGGGAAGTTAACGAGCAGTACTTC
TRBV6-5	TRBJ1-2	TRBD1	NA	CASSGSKQGANGYTF	TGTGCCAGCAGCGGAAGTAAACAGGGGGCTAATGGCTACACCTTC
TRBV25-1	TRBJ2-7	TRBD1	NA	CASSRTGGFYEQYF	TGTGCCAGCAGTAGAACAGGGGGCTTCTACGAGCAGTACTTC
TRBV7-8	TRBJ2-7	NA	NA	CASSLALAYVETATYEQYF	TGTGCCAGCAGCTTAGCGTTGGCCTATGTCGAGACAGCGACCTACGAGCAGTACTTC
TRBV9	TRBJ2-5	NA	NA	CASTPSRGGFGETQYF	TGTGCCAGCACCCCATCCCGAGGAGGGTTCGGCGAGACCCAGTACTTC
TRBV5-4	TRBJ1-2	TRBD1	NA	CASSPPQGQGSYGYTF	TGTGCCAGCAGCCCCCCTCAGGGACAGGGAAGCTATGGCTACACCTTC
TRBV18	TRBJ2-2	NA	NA	CASSRQPGELFF	TGTGCCAGCTCACGACAACCCGGGGAGCTGTTTTTT
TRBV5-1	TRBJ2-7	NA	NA	CASSFGSGATYEQYF	TGCGCCAGCAGCTTTGGTTCAGGGGCTACCTACGAGCAGTACTTC
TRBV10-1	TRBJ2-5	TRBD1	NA	CASSEDRAWTTQYF	TGCGCCAGCAGTGAAGACAGGGCCTGGACGACCCAGTACTTC
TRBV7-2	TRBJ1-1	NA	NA	CASSSDRPTEAFF	TGTGCCAGCAGCTCAGACAGGCCCACTGAAGCTTTCTTT